One and the same sample provided the 15 T cell receptor beta chains below, sequenced in a study of shared clonotypes between healthy human individuals. TCRdb's copy holds only in-frame clones and misses some; the assay was immunoSEQ multiplex PCR. The data show approximately 500,000 clones, approximately 82% seen once. The specimen was PBMCs. Source of these receptors: a woman in her thirties or forties in good health. Some clones in this sample may be carry-over from other donors' samples.

The V gene is TRBV7-9, the J gene TRBJ2-7; TRBD1 matches at 11 bases. CDR1 is SEHNR and CDR2 is FQNEAQ in the germline V gene (reference sequence). V lost 1 base and J lost 9; bases outside the gene matches: 8. The CDR3 spans 15 residues. The CDR3, as DNA: TGTGCCAGCAGCTTAGGGCTTGGGACAGGGGGTTGGCAGTACTTC. Translated, it gives CASSLGLGTGGWQYF.

The chain has TRBV6-6 and TRBJ1-1; D gene uncertain. The CDR3 contains 13 residues. The germline gives CDR1 MNHNY, CDR2 SVGAGI (reference sequence). V gave up 1 base and J gave up 0 bases, with 3 bases separating them. The chain's CDR3 is CASSYLVNTEAFF. Written as DNA, the CDR3 is TGTGCCAGCAGTTACTTAGTGAACACTGAAGCTTTCTTT.

The chain joins TRBV7-2 to TRBJ2-2; 12 nucleotides line up with TRBD2. In germline, CDR1 is SGHTA, CDR2 FQGNSA. The CDR3 has 15 residues. The junction had 1 base not matched to a gene; V was cut back by 5 bases and J by 3 bases. The CDR3 sequence: CASSRLAGDTGELFF. The CDR3 DNA is TGTGCCAGCAGCAGACTAGCGGGAGACACCGGGGAGCTGTTTTTT.

In regard to this clone: Without the conserved terminal phenylalanine or tryptophan, this CDR3 likely stems from a read error. Because the CDR3's place on the DNA is in doubt, the DNA is left out and the CDR3 is given as listed by TCRdb. The identical CDR3 is also encoded by other nucleotide sequences in the sample. The chain recombines TRBV27 with TRBJ1-1. The CDR3 extends over 13 residues, inclusive of both ends. Germline loops: CDR1 MNHEY, CDR2 SMNVEV (reference sequence). CDR3 in amino acids: CASSLPGQREAFL.

This clone showed up just once. The V and J genes are TRBV7-2 and TRBJ2-5, with D perhaps TRBD2 (6 bases). The germline V gene encodes CDR1 SGHTA and CDR2 FQGNSA. This CDR3 comprises 15 residues. The ends were cut back, 1 base at V and 0 bases at J, with 9 bases in the middle. The CDR3 nucleotides are TGTGCCAGCAGCTTAGGACTAGGGCACCAAGAGACCCAGTACTTC. Translated, it gives CASSLGLGHQETQYF.

This clone was counted only a few times. The V gene is TRBV28, the J gene TRBJ2-2; no clear D. The length of the CDR3 is 16 residues. Germline CDR1 reads MDHEN; CDR2 reads SYDVKM. V was cut by 2 bases and J by 3 bases, with 13 bases left in between. The CDR3 here is CASSLMRIRYTGELFF. CDR3 DNA sequence: TGTGCCAGCAGTTTAATGCGGATACGATACACCGGGGAGCTGTTTTTT.

The CDR3 sequence: CASSPRGDKNQPQHF. DNA for the CDR3: TGTGCCAGCTCACCACGCGGGGACAAGAATCAGCCCCAGCATTTT. The chain has TRBV18 and TRBJ1-5, with D tentatively TRBD1 (6 bases). The CDR3 length is 15 residues. V gave up 1 base and J gave up 4 bases, with 11 bases separating them. Germline loops: CDR1 KGHSH, CDR2 LQKENI.

The rearrangement joins TRBV5-1 to TRBJ1-2, with D perhaps matching TRBD1 (5 bases). Trimming pared 4 bases from V and 3 bases from J, leaving 13 bases between. The CDR3 runs to 14 residues. Germline CDR1 is SGHRS and CDR2 is YFSETQ. CDR3 loop: CASSRGAMDYGYTF. The CDR3 DNA follows: TGCGCCAGCAGCAGAGGGGCCATGGACTATGGCTACACCTTC.

CDR3 loop: CASSPSEQGYEQYF. CDR3 sequence (DNA): TGTGCCAGCAGTCCCTCCGAGCAGGGGTACGAGCAGTACTTC. The chain couples TRBV28 to TRBJ2-7, with D perhaps TRBD1 (6 bases). The CDR3 has 14 residues. The germline CDR1 and CDR2 sequences are MDHEN and SYDVKM. V gave up 5 bases and J gave up 4 bases, with 15 bases separating them. Full variable domain (missing parts from reference TRBV28 and TRBJ2-7): DVKVTQSSRYLVKRTGEKVFLECVQDMDHENMFWYRQDPGLGLRLIYFSYDVKMKEKGDIPEGYSVSREKKERFSLILESASTNQTSMYLCASSPSEQGYEQYFGPGTRLTVT.

The chain couples TRBV5-4 to TRBJ2-5; 9 bases agree with TRBD2. The length of the CDR3 is 14 residues. V shed 3 bases, J shed 4 bases, and the junction held 4 bases outside the gene matches. Germline CDR1 SGHNT, CDR2 YYREEE (reference sequence). The CDR3 sequence: CASSSGLALETQYF. Here the CDR3 DNA reads TGTGCCAGCAGCTCTGGACTAGCGTTAGAGACCCAGTACTTC.

This chain connects TRBV4-2 to TRBJ2-7; either TRBD1 or TRBD2 may supply D (5 bases each). The CDR3 spans 15 residues. The germline gives CDR1 LGHNA, CDR2 YNFKEQ. Trimming took off 1 base at V and 5 bases at J, with 15 bases between the two ends. The CDR3 DNA follows: TGTGCCAGCAGCCAAGTTGGGGCAGGGAGCCACGAGCAGTACTTC. Translated: CASSQVGAGSHEQYF.

The chain couples TRBV5-1 to TRBJ1-3; the match to TRBD1 covers 9 bases. Germline values: CDR1 SGHRS, CDR2 YFSETQ. Unmatched junction bases numbered 5, after V lost 7 bases and J lost 0 bases. This CDR3 region has 15 residues. The CDR3 spells CASGTGLPSGNTIYF. The CDR3 nucleotides are TGCGCCAGCGGGACAGGGTTACCCTCTGGAAACACCATATATTTT.

This clone showed up many times. The chain is built from TRBV6-1 and TRBJ1-6; no clear D. The V end was cut by 5 bases, the J end by 7 bases, with 9 bases between. This CDR3 has 13 residues. Germline V gene data show CDR1 as MNHNS and CDR2 as SASEGT. The CDR3 spells CASSNGENSPLHF. CDR3 nucleotide sequence: TGTGCCAGCAGTAACGGAGAAAATTCACCCCTCCACTTT.

The V and J genes are TRBV6-6 and TRBJ2-1; TRBD2 matches 7 bases. Looked up from germline, CDR1 is MNHNY and CDR2 is SVGAGI (reference sequence). This CDR3 is 15 amino acids long. V trimming: 4 bases; J trimming: 0 bases; junction bases outside the gene matches: 3. The CDR3 region has the DNA TGTGCCAGCAGTTGGGGCGGGAGCTCCTACAATGAGCAGTTCTTC. Translating it yields CASSWGGSSYNEQFF.

The V and J genes are TRBV5-1 and TRBJ2-5; 10 positions agree with TRBD1. The germline CDR1 and CDR2 sequences are SGHRS and YFSETQ. V was pared by 3 bases and J by 1 base, with 3 bases of the junction left unmatched. This CDR3 has 15 residues. The CDR3 DNA reads as TGCGCCAGCAGCTGGGGGACAGGGGTCCAAGAGACCCAGTACTTC. Translated, it gives CASSWGTGVQETQYF.